This T cell receptor beta chain was retrieved from a study of T cell responses to AZD1222 COVID-19 vaccine. Points from the study as a whole: Unmutated variant regions are reportedly the target of nearly half of TCRs that are spike-specific.

Data came from immunoSEQ multiplex PCR; TCRdb stores just in-frame clones and leaves some out. The sample holds about 150,000 clones, roughly 91% seen once. About this clone itself: Its specificity is not known.

This sample comprised peripheral blood, obtained on day 0 of AZD1222 vaccination. This TCR derives from an adult in good health.

The CDR3 sequence: CARRGARDNEAFF. The DNA for the CDR3 is TGTGCCAGGAGAGGGGCCCGCGACAACGAAGCTTTCTTT. The V call is TRBV21-1, the J call TRBJ1-1. TRBV21-1 is shown as a pseudogene. The CDR3 runs 13 residues.